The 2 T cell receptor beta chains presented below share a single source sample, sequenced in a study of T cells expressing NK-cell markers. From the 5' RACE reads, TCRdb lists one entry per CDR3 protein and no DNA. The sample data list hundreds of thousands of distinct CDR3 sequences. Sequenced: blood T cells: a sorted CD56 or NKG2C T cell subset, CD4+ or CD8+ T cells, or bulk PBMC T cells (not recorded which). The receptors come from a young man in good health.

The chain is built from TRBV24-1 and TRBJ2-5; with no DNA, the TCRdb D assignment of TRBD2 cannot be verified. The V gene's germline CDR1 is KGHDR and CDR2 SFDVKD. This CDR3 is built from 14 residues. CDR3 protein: CATSETTSWETQYF.

The CDR3 loop reads CAISDPRDRGQGGYTF. V usage is TRBV10-3 and J usage is TRBJ1-2; with no DNA, the TCRdb D assignment of TRBD1 cannot be verified. There are 16 residues in the CDR3. CDR1 ENHRY and CDR2 SYGVKD come from the germline V gene.